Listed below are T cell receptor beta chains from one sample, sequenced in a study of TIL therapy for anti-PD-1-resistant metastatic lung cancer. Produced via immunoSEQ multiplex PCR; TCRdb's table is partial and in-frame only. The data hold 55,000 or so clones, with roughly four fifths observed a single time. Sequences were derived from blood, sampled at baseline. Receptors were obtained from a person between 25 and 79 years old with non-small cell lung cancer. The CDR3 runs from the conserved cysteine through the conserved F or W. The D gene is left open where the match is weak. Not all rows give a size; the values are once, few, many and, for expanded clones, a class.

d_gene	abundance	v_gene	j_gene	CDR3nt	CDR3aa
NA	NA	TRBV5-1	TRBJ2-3	TGCGCCAGCAGCTTGAGTAACATGGCGGGGTACACAGATACGCAGTATTTT	CASSLSNMAGYTDTQYF
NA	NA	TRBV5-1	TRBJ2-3	TGCGCCAGCAGCTTGGAGGGGCGAGGAGATACGCAGTATTTT	CASSLEGRGDTQYF
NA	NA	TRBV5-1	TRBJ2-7	TGCGCCAGCAGCCCGGGGGACGGCGCTTTAGGGGAGCAGTACTTC	CASSPGDGALGEQYF
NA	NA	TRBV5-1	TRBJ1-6	TGCGCCAGCAGCTTGGAAGGGGGTTTCTCACCCCTCCACTTT	CASSLEGGFSPLHF
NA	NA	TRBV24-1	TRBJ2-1	TGTGCCACCAGTGTTACAGGGATTATGGGCAATGAGCAGTTCTTC	CATSVTGIMGNEQFF
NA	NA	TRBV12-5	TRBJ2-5	TGTGCTAGTGCCCTGGGACCGACCCAAGAGACCCAGTACTTC	CASALGPTQETQYF
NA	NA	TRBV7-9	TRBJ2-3	TGTGCCAGCAGCTTAGTTCTTAGTTCCATAGATACGCAGTATTTT	CASSLVLSSIDTQYF
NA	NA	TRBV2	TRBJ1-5	TGTGCCAGCAGTGAACCACCCGCTGATCAGCCCCAGCATTTT	CASSEPPADQPQHF
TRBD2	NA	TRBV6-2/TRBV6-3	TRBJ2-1	TGTGCCAGCAGTTTGCGCTTAGCGGGGGGGCAGTTCTTC	CASSLRLAGGQFF
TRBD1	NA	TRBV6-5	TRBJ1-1	TGTGCCAGCAGCCTGGGACAGGCCCCTGAAGCTTTCTTT	CASSLGQAPEAFF
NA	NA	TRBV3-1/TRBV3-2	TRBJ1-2	TGTGCCAGCAGCTACGGGATTGGACAGTCTAACTATGGCTACACCTTC	CASSYGIGQSNYGYTF
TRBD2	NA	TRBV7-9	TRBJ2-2	TGTGCCAGCATCCTTAGCGGGACCGGGGAGCTGTTTTTT	CASILSGTGELFF
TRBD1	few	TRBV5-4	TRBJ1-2	TGTGCCAGCAGCTTGCCGGGACAGGGGAACTATGGCTACACCTTC	CASSLPGQGNYGYTF
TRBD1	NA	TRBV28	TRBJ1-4	TGTGCCAGCAGGGGTCGACAGGGTAGTTATGAAAAACTGTTTTTT	CASRGRQGSYEKLFF
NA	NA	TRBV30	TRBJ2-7	TGTGCCTGGAGTGGAGGGGGGTACGAGCAGTACTTC	CAWSGGGYEQYF
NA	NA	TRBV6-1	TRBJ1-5	TGTGCCAGCAGCCCCGGGACCATCAATCAGCCCCAGCATTTT	CASSPGTINQPQHF
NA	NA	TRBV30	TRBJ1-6	TGTGCCTGGAGTCGGGGAGGATTTCCGAATTCACCCCTCCACTTT	CAWSRGGFPNSPLHF
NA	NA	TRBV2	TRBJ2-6	TGTGCCAGCTCTGCAGGGTTCTCTGGGGCCAACGTCCTGACTTTC	CASSAGFSGANVLTF
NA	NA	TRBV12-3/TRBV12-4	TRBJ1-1	TGTGCCAGCAGTTTCTTTGCTAACACTGAAGCTTTCTTT	CASSFFANTEAFF
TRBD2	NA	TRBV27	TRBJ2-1	TGTGCCAGCGCTACGGGGGGAAAGGGTGAGCAGTTCTTC	CASATGGKGEQFF
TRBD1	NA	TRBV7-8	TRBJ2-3	TGTGCCAGCAGCTTAACACAGGGGGGTACGCAGTATTTT	CASSLTQGGTQYF
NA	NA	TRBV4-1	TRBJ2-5	TGCGCCAGCAGCCAAGAAAGGGTTGAGACCCAGTACTTC	CASSQERVETQYF
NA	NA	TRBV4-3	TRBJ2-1	TGCGCCAGCAGCCACCGGGGGTCGCTAAAGGAGCAGTTCTTC	CASSHRGSLKEQFF
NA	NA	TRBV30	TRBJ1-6	TGTGCCTGGAGTGTAGAGCGTCAAAATTCACCCCTCCACTTT	CAWSVERQNSPLHF
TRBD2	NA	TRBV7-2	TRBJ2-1	TGTGCCAGCAGCTTAGGGTTTAGGGAGGGGAGCGAGCAGTTCTTC	CASSLGFREGSEQFF
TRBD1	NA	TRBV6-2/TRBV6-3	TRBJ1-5	TGTGCCAGCAGTTACACCCCGGGACAGGGGGCGACCCTCCAGCCCCAGCATTTT	CASSYTPGQGATLQPQHF
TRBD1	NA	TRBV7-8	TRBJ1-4	TGTGCCAGCAGCTTAGTGAGGGACAGTGGTGAAAAACTGTTTTTT	CASSLVRDSGEKLFF
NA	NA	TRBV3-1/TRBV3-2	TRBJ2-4	TGTGCCAGCAGCCAAGATCTAGTACTCCCCACCGTAGTGTACTTC	CASSQDLVLPTVVYF
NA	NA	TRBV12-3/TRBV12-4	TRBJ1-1	TGTGCCAGCAGTCAACAGGTTGTCACTGAAGCTTTCTTT	CASSQQVVTEAFF
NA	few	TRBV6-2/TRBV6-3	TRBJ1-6	TGTGCCAGCAGTCTACAACCGAGCTCCTATAATTCACCCCTCCACTTT	CASSLQPSSYNSPLHF
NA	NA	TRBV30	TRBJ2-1	TGTGCCTGGAGTGTGGAGTTCGATGAGCAGTTCTTC	CAWSVEFDEQFF
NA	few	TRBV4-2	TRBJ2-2	TGTGCCAGCAGCCCCCAGGTGGAGAGTTATACGAACACCGGGGAGCTGTTTTTT	CASSPQVESYTNTGELFF
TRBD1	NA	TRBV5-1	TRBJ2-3	TGCGCCAGCAGCCCGGGACAGGGGACAGATACGCAGTATTTT	CASSPGQGTDTQYF
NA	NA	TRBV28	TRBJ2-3	TGTGCCAGCAGTCCGGACGGAGCCACAGATACGCAGTATTTT	CASSPDGATDTQYF
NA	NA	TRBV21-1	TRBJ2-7	TGTGCCAGCAGCATAGACCGGGGTTACGAGCAGTACTTC	CASSIDRGYEQYF
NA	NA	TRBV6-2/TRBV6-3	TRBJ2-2	TGTGCCAGCAGTTCCCGTAGGTTGGGCCTCGGGGAGCTGTTTTTT	CASSSRRLGLGELFF
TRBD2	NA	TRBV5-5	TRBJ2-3	TGTGCCAGCAGCCCGGGAGGGGGAGATACGCAGTATTTT	CASSPGGGDTQYF
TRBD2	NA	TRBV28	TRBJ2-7	TGTGCCAGCAGCGCCCTAGCGGGAGCTGGGAACGAGCAGTACTTC	CASSALAGAGNEQYF
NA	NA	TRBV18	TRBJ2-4	TGTGCCAGCTCACCAGTGGACAGCTTAGCCAAAAACATTCAGTACTTC	CASSPVDSLAKNIQYF
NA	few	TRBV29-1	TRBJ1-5	TGCAGCCATCCCAGTCAGCCCCAGCATTTT	CSHPSQPQHF
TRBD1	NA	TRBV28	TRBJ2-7	TGTGCCAGCACCTGGGACAGGGGGCGGTACGAGCAGTACTTC	CASTWDRGRYEQYF
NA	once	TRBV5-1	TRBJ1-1	TGCGCCAGCGCCCCCTGGGGAAGAGGCACTGAAGCTTTCTTT	CASAPWGRGTEAFF
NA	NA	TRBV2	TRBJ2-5	TGTGCCAGCAGCCTCGGAGTGGCGGAGACCCAGTACTTC	CASSLGVAETQYF
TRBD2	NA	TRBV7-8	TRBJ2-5	TGTGCCAGCACCACCCCGGTGACTAGCGGGAGACGGGAGACCCAGTACTTC	CASTTPVTSGRRETQYF
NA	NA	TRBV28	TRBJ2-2	TGTGCCAGCAGTTTGGACACCGGGGAGCTGTTTTTT	CASSLDTGELFF
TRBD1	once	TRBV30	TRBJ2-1	TGTGCCTGGAGTGCAGGGACAGGGCGGGAGCAGTTCTTC	CAWSAGTGREQFF
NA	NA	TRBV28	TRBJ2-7	TGTGCCAGCATCCCTCTAGGGTTTTCGGGAGTAGCCTACGAGCAGTACTTC	CASIPLGFSGVAYEQYF
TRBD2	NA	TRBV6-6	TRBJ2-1	TGTGCCAGCAGGAAGTTAGGGACTAGCGCTGAGCAGTTCTTC	CASRKLGTSAEQFF
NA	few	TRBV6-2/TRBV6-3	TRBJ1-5	TGTGCCAGCAGTTACTCCCAACAGGGAGGGGTTCAGCCCCAGCATTTT	CASSYSQQGGVQPQHF
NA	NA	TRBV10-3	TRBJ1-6	TGTGCCATCAGTGAGTCGATTCTGACAGCCGATAATTCACCCCTCCACTTT	CAISESILTADNSPLHF
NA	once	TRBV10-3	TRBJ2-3	TGTGCCATCAGTGAGGTGTACATAGATACGCAGTATTTT	CAISEVYIDTQYF
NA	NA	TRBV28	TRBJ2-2	TGTGCCAGCAGTCCCTCTGCCTCGGGTCGCGGGCTGTTTTTT	CASSPSASGRGLFF
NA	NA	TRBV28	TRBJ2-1	TGTGCCAGCAACAACACTCCCGGACCCCTTTCCGTCTTC	CASNNTPGPLSVF
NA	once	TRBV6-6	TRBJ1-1	TGTGCCAGCAGTCCCCAGGGGAGGGGGAGGGACACTGAAGCTTTCTTT	CASSPQGRGRDTEAFF
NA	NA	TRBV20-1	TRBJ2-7	TGCAGTGCTAGTAACCGGGACAACTACGAGCAGTACTTC	CSASNRDNYEQYF
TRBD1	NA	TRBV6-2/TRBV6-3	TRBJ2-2	TGTGCCAGCAGTTCGACAGGGGGGGCGACCGGGGAGCTGTTTTTT	CASSSTGGATGELFF
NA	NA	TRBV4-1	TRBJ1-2	TGCGCCAGCAGCCAAGACAGGGGCAGGCGGAGACGGGACACCTTC	CASSQDRGRRRRDTF
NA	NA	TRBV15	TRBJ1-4	TGTGCCACCAGCAGAAGAGGCACTAATGAAAAACTGTTTTTT	CATSRRGTNEKLFF
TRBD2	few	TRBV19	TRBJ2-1	TGTGCCAGTAGTATAACTAGCGGTACCTACAATGAGCAGTTCTTC	CASSITSGTYNEQFF